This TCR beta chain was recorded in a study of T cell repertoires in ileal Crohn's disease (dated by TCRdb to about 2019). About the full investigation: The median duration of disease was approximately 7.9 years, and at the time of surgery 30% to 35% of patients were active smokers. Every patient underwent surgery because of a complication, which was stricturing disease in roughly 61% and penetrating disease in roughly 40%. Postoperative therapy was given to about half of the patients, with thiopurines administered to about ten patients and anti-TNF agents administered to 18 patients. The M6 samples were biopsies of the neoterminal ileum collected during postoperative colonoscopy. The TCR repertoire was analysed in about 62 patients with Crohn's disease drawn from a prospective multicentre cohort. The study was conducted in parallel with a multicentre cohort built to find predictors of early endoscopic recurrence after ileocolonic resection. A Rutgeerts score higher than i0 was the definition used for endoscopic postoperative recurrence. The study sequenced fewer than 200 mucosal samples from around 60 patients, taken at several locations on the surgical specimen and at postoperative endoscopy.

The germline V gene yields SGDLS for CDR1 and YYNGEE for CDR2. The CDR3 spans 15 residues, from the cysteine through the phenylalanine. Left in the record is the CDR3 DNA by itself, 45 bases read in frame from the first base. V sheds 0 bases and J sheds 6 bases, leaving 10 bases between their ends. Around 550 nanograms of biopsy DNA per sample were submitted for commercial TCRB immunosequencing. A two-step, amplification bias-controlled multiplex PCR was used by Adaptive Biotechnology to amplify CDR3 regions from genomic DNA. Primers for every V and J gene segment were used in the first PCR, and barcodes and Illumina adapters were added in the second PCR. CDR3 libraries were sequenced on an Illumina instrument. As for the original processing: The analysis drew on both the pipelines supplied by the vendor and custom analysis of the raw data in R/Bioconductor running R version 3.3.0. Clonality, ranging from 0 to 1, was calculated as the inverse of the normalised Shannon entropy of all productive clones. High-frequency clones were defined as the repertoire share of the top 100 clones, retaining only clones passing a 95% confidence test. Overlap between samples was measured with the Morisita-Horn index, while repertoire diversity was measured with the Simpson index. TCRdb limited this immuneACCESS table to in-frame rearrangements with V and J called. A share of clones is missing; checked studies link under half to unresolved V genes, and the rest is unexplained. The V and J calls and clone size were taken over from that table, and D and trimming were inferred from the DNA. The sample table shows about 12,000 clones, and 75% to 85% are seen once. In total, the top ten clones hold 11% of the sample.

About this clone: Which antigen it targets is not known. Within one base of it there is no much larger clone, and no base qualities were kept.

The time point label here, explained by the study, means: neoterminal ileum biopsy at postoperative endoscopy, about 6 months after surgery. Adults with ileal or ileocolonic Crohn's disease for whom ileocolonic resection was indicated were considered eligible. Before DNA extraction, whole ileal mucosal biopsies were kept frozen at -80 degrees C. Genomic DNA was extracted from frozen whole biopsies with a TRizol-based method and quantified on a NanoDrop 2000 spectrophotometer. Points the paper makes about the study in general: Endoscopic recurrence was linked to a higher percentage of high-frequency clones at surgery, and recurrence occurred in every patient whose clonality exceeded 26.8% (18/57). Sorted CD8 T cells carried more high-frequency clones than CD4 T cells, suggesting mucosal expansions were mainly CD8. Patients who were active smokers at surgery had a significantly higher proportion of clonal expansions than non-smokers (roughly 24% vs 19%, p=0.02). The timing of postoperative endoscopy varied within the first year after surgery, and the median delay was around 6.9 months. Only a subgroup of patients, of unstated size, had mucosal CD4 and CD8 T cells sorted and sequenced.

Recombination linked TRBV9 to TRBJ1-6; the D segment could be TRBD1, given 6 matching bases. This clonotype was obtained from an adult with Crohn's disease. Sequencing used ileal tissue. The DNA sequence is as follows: TGTGCCAGCAGCGTAGTGGACAGCAGTAATTCACCCCTCCACTTT. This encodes CASSVVDSSNSPLHF.